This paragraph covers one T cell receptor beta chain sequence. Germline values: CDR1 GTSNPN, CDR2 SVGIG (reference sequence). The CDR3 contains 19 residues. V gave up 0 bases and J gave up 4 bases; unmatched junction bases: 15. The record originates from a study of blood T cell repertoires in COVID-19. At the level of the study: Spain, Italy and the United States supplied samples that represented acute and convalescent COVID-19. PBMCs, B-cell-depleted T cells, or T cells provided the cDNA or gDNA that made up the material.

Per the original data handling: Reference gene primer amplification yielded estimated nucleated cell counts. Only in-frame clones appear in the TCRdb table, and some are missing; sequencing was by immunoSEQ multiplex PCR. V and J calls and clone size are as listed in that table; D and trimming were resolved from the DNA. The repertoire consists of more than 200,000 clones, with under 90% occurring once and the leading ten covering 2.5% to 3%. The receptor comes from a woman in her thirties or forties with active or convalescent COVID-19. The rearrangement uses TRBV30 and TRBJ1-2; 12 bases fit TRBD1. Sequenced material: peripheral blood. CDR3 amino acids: CAWSVKPGTGGVRSYGYTF. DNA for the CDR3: TGTGCCTGGAGTGTCAAGCCCGGGACAGGGGGCGTGAGGAGCTATGGCTACACCTTC. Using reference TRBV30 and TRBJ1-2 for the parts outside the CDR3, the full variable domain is SQTIHQWPATLVQPVGSPLSLECTVEGTSNPNLYWYRQAAGRGLQLLFYSVGIGQISSEVPQNLSASRPQDRQFILSSKKLLLSDSGFYLCAWSVKPGTGGVRSYGYTFGSGTRLTVV.